This T cell receptor beta chain stems from a study of T cell repertoires in aging, cancer and after chemotherapy. This clonotype was detected only once. Its target is not known. The study, taken as a whole, reports: Age-matched healthy donors had significantly more diverse, less clonal blood TCR repertoires than untreated cancer patients.

Multiplex touch-down PCR with TRB-A/B primers amplified rearranged V-D-J TRB sequences. TCRdb reprocessed the multiplex PCR reads with MiXCR, giving one entry per CDR3 protein. In the table there are over 8,500 distinct CDR3 sequences, approximately 25% of which are singletons. V lost 5 bases, J lost 0 bases, and 3 bases lay in between. The CDR3 is 12 residues long. Germline V CDR1 and CDR2: LNHDA, SQIVND (reference sequence). TCR beta rearrangements were amplified from peripheral blood genomic DNA. The source of this sequence is a human donor in good health. The chain is built from TRBV19 and TRBJ2-3, with no clear D. The sample taken for sequencing was blood. The CDR3 sequence is CASSFSTDTQYF. CDR3 nucleotide sequence: TGTGCCAGTAGTTTCAGCACAGATACGCAGTATTTT.